The next 9 T cell receptor beta chains were all read from a single sample in a study of PD-L1 blockade in urothelial cancer (TCRdb year 2017). In light of the paper, this sample's time point label describes: pretreatment peripheral blood. Library generation was performed with the immunoSEQ multiplex PCR assay. TCRdb retrieved this table from immuneACCESS and kept in-frame rearrangements only. Not all clones are present; in checked studies, unresolved V genes account for under half, and no reason is known for the remainder. The sample table holds tens of thousands of clones, of which roughly 81% were seen once. The ten largest account for around 5.4% of the sample. The specimen comprised PBMCs, sampled around atezolizumab (anti-PD-L1) treatment. These receptor sequences come from a man aged 70 or older with urothelial cancer.

This chain joins TRBV5-1 and TRBJ2-3, with TRBD1 identical over 7 bases. CDR3 length equals 14 residues. Germline V gene sequence: CDR1 SGHRS, CDR2 YFSETQ. The junction had 6 bases not matched to a gene; V was cut back by 3 bases and J by 5 bases. The CDR3 here is CASSSGTDVDTQYF. DNA for the CDR3: TGCGCCAGCAGCTCCGGGACAGACGTAGATACGCAGTATTTT.

The gene calls are TRBV6-1 and TRBJ2-3; D gene uncertain. The V and J ends lost 2 bases and 3 bases respectively, with 3 bases between them. Germline CDR1 MNHNS, CDR2 SASEGT. The CDR3 runs to 12 residues. The DNA for the CDR3 is TGTGCCAGCAGTGAAATAACAGATACGCAGTATTTT. It specifies CASSEITDTQYF.

The rearrangement links TRBV11-3 to TRBJ1-5; D is unresolved. Germline loops: CDR1 SGHNT, CDR2 YENEEA. This CDR3 has 13 residues. Trimming pared 4 bases from V and 0 bases from J, leaving 4 bases between. The CDR3 DNA reads TGTGCCAGCAGCTCCAATAGCAATCAGCCCCAGCATTTT. Residues: CASSSNSNQPQHF.

A single count supports this clone. V is TRBV19 and J is TRBJ2-7; TRBD1 might be the D (6 bases). The CDR3 runs to 13 residues. Looked up from germline, CDR1 is LNHDA and CDR2 is SQIVND (reference sequence). V gave up 1 base and J gave up 7 bases, with 11 bases separating them. The CDR3 DNA reads TGTGCCAGTAGTATAGTTCAGGGGTCGGAGCAGTACTTC. It is translated as CASSIVQGSEQYF.

This clone appeared a single time. The chain has TRBV2 and TRBJ2-3, with a weak D call TRBD1 (6 bases). Germline V gene sequence: CDR1 SNHLY, CDR2 FYNNEI. The V end lost 8 bases, the J end lost 2 bases, and 11 bases lay between the germline ends. The CDR3 has 13 residues. The CDR3, as DNA: TGTGCCAGCGGGGGCACGGACACAGATACGCAGTATTTT. Its translation: CASGGTDTDTQYF.

The gene calls are TRBV16 and TRBJ2-7, with TRBD1 matching over 9 bases. Germline V gives CDR1 KGHSY, CDR2 FQNENV. J lost 2 bases, V lost 4 bases, and 3 bases had no gene match. The CDR3 contains 14 residues. CDR3 region: CASSRRQGAYEQYF. The DNA for the CDR3 is TGTGCCAGCAGCCGTCGACAGGGGGCCTACGAGCAGTACTTC.

This sequence joins TRBV6-1 and TRBJ1-5; possibly TRBD1 for D (6 bases). This CDR3 is 13 amino acids long. V lost 4 bases, J lost 6 bases, and 10 bases lay in between. The germline CDR1 and CDR2 sequences are MNHNS and SASEGT. Written as DNA, the CDR3 is TGTGCCAGCAGTGCGACAGGAACTCAGCCCCAGCATTTT. Encoded protein: CASSATGTQPQHF.

The V call is TRBV2, the J call TRBJ1-5; 8 nucleotides match TRBD1. CDR1 is SNHLY, CDR2 FYNNEI, per germline. The CDR3 totals 13 residues. The J segment lost 7 bases and the V segment lost 7 bases, leaving 6 bases of the junction unmatched. CDR3 nucleotide sequence: TGTGCCAGCAAAGGACAGGGTTGGCAGCCCCAGCATTTT. Its protein product is CASKGQGWQPQHF.

This clone has only a few counts. The CDR3 coding sequence is TGTGCCAGCTCTCTCACAGGGGGCACGAGCACAGATACGCAGTATTTT. This encodes CASSLTGGTSTDTQYF. The V and J genes are TRBV18 and TRBJ2-3; 9 bases match TRBD1. The V gene's germline CDR1 is KGHSH and CDR2 LQKENI. The CDR3 spans 16 residues. V trimming: 6 bases; J trimming: 0 bases; junction bases outside the gene matches: 7.